These T cell receptor beta chains were read from a single sample in a study of cytomegalovirus exposure and HLA in healthy donors. Profiling relied on immunoSEQ multiplex PCR, and the TCRdb table lists in-frame clones only, not all of them. The repertoire includes 95,000 to 150,000 clones, about 8.6% of them detected once, and 6% to 7.5% sits in the top ten. The sequenced sample was PBMCs. The receptors derive from a woman in her 40s in good health and CMV-seropositive. The CDR3 runs from the conserved cysteine through the conserved F or W.

TRBV5-5	TRBJ2-3	CASSFPDSQGTQYF
TRBV5-3	TRBJ1-5	CARSLSGGQRLGEGNQPQHF
TRBV9	TRBJ2-5	CASSVSGGQEETQYF
TRBV19	TRBJ2-5	CASTPGQGIQETQYF
TRBV14	TRBJ2-7	CASSQLTGGSYEQYF
TRBV6-5	TRBJ1-1	CASSRDRGRAFF
TRBV6-5	TRBJ2-1	CASSRPGQGVNEQFF
TRBV11-3	TRBJ2-1	CASSLSRASDEQFF
TRBV11-2	TRBJ2-5	CASSLTAGGYEAQYF
TRBV19	TRBJ1-2	CASNGRGPLSF
TRBV10-1	TRBJ1-6	CASSTGDDSPLHF
TRBV4-2	TRBJ2-7	CASSQVGEGYEQYF
TRBV19	TRBJ1-5	CASSSSFSNQPQHF
TRBV7-2	TRBJ2-6	CASSLVGVIGANVLTF
TRBV7-8	TRBJ2-5	CASSFRRGLETQYF
TRBV10-3	TRBJ1-5	CAISREDQPQHF
TRBV6-1	TRBJ2-7	CASSVYSIRTIYEQYF
TRBV15	TRBJ2-1	CATSSQRERAYNEQFF
TRBV5-6	TRBJ1-2	CASSLVGDSPYGYTF
TRBV6-6	TRBJ2-7	CASSTGTGGMYEQYF
TRBV11-1	TRBJ2-1	CASSFRVGGALYEQFF